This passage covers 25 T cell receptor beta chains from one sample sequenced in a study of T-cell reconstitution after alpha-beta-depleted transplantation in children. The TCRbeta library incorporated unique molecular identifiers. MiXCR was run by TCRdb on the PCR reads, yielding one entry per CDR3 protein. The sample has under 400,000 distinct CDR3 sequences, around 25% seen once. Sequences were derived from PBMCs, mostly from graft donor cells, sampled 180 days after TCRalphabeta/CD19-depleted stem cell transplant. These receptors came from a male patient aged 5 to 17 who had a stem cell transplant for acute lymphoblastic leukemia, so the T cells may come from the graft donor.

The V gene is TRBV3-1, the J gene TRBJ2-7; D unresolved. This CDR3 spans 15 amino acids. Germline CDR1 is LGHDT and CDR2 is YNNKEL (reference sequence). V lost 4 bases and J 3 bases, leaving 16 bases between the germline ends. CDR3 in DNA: TGTGCCAGCAGCCGCCTGGTCGTGGGGTTCTACGAGCAGTACTTC. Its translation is CASSRLVVGFYEQYF.

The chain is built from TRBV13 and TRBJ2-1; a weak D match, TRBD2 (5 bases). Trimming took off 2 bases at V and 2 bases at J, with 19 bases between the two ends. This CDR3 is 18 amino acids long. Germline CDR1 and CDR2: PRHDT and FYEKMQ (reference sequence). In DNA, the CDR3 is TGTGCCAGCAGCTTATTTCGAGGGATGGGGTTGACCTACAATGAGCAGTTCTTC. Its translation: CASSLFRGMGLTYNEQFF. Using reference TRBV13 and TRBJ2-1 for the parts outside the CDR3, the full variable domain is AAGVIQSPRHLIKEKRETATLKCYPIPRHDTVYWYQQGPGQDPQFLISFYEKMQSDKGSIPDRFSAQQFSDYHSELNMSSLELGDSALYFCASSLFRGMGLTYNEQFFGPGTRLTVL.

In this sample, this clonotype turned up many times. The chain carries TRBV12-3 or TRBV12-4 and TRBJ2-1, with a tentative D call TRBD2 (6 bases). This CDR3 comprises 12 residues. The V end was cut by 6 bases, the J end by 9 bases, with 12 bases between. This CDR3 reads CASRPLAREQFF. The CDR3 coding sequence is TGTGCCAGCAGGCCACTAGCTCGTGAGCAGTTCTTC.

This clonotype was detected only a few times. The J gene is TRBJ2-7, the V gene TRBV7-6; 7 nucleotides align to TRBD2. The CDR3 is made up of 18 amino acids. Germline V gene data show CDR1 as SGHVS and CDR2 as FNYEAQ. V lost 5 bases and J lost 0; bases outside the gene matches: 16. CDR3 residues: CASSRLGSAGVSSYEQYF. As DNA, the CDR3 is TGTGCCAGCAGCCGTCTCGGGTCGGCGGGAGTGAGCTCCTACGAGCAGTACTTC.

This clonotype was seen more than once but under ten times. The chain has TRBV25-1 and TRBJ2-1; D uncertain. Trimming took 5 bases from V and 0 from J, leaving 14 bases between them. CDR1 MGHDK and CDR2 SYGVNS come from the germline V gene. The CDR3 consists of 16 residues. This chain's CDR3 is CASSLQTRPSYNEQFF. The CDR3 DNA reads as TGTGCCAGCAGTCTCCAGACCAGGCCCTCCTACAATGAGCAGTTCTTC.

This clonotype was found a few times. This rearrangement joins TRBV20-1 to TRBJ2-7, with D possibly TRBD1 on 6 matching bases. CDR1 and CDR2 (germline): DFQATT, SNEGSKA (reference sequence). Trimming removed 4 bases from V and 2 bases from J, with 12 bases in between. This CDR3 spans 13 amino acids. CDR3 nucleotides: TGCAGTGCTACGAGGGGGACCGCCTACGAGCAGTACTTC. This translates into CSATRGTAYEQYF.

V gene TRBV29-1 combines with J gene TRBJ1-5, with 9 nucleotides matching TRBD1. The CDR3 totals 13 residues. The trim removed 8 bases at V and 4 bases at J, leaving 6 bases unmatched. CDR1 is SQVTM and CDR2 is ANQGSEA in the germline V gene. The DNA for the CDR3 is TGCAGCACGGGACAGGGAATAAATCAGCCCCAGCATTTT. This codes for CSTGQGINQPQHF. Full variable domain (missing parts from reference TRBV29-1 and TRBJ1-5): SAVISQKPSRDICQRGTSLTIQCQVDSQVTMMFWYRQQPGQSLTLIATANQGSEATYESGFVIDKFPISRPNLTFSTLTVSNMSPEDSSIYLCSTGQGINQPQHFGDGTRLSIL.

The CDR3: CASRMDRATDTQYF. The CDR3 DNA sequence: TGTGCCAGCAGGATGGACAGGGCCACAGATACGCAGTATTTT. The chain combines TRBV2 with TRBJ2-3; 8 bases are a match to TRBD1. Per the germline V gene, CDR1 is SNHLY and CDR2 is FYNNEI. The CDR3 length is 14 residues. The V segment lost 6 bases and the J segment 2 bases; nucleotides outside the gene matches: 4.

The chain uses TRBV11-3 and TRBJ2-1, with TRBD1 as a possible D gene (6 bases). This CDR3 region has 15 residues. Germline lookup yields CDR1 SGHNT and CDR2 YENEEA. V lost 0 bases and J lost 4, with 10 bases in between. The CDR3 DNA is TGTGCCAGCAGCTTAGAGGGGGCGGATTACAATGAGCAGTTCTTC. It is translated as CASSLEGADYNEQFF. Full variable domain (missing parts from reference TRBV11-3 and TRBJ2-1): EAGVVQSPRYKIIEKKQPVAFWCNPISGHNTLYWYLQNLGQGPELLIRYENEEAVDDSQLPKDRFSAERLKGVDSTLKIQPAELGDSAVYLCASSLEGADYNEQFFGPGTRLTVL.

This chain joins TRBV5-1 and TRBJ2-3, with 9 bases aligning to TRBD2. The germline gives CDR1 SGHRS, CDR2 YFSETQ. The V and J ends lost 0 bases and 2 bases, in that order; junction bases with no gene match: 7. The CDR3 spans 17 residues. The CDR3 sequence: CASSLEGLAGFTDTQYF. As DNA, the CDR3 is TGCGCCAGCAGCTTGGAGGGTCTAGCGGGGTTCACAGATACGCAGTATTTT.

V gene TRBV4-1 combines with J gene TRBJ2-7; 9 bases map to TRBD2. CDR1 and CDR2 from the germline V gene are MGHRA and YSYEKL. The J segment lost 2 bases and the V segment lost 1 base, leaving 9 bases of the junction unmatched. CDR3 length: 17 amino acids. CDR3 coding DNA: TGCGCCAGCAGCCAAGGAGGTTTAGCGGGAGCGACCTACGAGCAGTACTTC. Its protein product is CASSQGGLAGATYEQYF.

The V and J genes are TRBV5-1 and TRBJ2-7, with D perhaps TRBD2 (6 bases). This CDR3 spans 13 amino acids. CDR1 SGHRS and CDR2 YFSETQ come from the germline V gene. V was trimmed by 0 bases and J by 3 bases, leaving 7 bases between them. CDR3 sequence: CASSLGTNYEQYF. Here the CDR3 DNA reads TGCGCCAGCAGCTTGGGGACTAACTACGAGCAGTACTTC.

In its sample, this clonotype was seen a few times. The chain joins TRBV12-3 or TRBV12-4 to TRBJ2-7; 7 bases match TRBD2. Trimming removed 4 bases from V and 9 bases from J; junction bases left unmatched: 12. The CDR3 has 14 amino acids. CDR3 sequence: CASSSGTGLQRQYF. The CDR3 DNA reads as TGTGCCAGCAGTTCGGGCACGGGACTACAGCGGCAGTACTTC.

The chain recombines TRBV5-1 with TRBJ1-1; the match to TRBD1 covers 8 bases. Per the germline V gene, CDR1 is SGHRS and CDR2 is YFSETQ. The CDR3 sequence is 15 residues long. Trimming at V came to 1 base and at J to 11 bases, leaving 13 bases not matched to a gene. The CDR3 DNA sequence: TGCGCCAGCAGCTTGCCAGTTAGGACAGGGAGAGCGGCTTTCTTT. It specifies CASSLPVRTGRAAFF.

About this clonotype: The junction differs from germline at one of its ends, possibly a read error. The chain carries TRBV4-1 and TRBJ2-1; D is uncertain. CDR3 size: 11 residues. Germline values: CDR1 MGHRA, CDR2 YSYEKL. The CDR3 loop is CASSHPGVPLF. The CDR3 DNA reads TGCGCCAGCAGCCATCCGGGCGTTCCACTTTTC.

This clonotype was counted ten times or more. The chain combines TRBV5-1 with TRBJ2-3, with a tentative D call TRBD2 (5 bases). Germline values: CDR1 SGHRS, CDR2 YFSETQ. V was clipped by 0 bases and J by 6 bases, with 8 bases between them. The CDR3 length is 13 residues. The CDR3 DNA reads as TGCGCCAGCAGCTTGGGGTTAGCGGATACGCAGTATTTT. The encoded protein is CASSLGLADTQYF.

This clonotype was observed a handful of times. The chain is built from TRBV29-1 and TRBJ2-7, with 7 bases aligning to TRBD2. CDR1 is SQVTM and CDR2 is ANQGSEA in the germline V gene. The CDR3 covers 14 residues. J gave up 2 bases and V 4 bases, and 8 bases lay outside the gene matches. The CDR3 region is CSVASGGLTYEQYF. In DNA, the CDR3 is TGCAGCGTTGCATCGGGAGGCCTAACCTACGAGCAGTACTTC.

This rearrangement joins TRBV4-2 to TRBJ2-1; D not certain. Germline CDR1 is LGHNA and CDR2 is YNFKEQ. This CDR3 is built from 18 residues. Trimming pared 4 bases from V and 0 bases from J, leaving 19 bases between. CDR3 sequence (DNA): TGTGCCAGCAGCCTAAACTGGGCCTTCGTCCCCTCCTACAATGAGCAGTTCTTC. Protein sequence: CASSLNWAFVPSYNEQFF.

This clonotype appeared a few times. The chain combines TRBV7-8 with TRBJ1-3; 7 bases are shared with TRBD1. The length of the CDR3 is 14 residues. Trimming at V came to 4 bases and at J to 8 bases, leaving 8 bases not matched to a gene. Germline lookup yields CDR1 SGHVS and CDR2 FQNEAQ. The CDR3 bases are TGTGCCAGCAGCTCATATGACAGGGCGGACACCATATATTTT. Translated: CASSSYDRADTIYF.

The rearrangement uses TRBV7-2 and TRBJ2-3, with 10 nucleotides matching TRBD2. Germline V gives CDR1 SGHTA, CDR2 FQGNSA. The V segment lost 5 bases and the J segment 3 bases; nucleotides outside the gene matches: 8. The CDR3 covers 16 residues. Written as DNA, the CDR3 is TGTGCCAGCAGCGTCCTAGCGGGAGAATTGACAGATACGCAGTATTTT. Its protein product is CASSVLAGELTDTQYF.

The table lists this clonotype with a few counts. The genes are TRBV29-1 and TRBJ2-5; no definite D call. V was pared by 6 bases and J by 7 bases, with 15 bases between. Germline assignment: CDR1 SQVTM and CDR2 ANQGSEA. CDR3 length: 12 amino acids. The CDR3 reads CSVLRPPGTQYF. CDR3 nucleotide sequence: TGCAGCGTCCTTAGGCCCCCGGGGACCCAGTACTTC.

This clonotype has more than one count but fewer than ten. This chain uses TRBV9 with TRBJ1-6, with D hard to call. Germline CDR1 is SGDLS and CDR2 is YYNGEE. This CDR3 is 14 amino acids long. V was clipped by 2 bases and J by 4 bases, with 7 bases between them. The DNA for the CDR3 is TGTGCCAGCAGCGTGCTGCAGTATAATTCACCCCTCCACTTT. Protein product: CASSVLQYNSPLHF.

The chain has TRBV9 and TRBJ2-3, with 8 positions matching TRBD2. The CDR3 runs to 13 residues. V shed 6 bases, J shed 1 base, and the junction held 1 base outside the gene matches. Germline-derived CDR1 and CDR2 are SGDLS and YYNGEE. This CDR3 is CASKAGGTDTQYF. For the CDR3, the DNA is TGTGCCAGCAAAGCGGGAGGCACAGATACGCAGTATTTT.

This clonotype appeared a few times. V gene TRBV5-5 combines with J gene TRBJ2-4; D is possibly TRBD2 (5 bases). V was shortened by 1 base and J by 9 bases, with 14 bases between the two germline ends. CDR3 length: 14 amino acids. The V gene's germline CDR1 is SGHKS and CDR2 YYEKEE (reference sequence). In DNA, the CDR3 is TGTGCCAGCAGCTTGAAGGACTTAACCGGCATTCAGTACTTC. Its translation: CASSLKDLTGIQYF.

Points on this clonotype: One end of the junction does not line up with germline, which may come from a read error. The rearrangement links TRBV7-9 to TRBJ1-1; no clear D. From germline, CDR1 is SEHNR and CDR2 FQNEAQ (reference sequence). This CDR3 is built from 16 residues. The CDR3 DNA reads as TGTGCCACCAGCCCCGCCCGAGCCAGCAAGAACACTGAAGCTTTCTTT. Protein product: CATSPARASKNTEAFF.